Below are 11 T cell receptor beta chains sequenced from a single sample in a study of blood T cell repertoires in COVID-19. Only in-frame clones appear in the TCRdb table, and some are missing; sequencing was by immunoSEQ multiplex PCR. The data show about 160,000 clones, approximately 88% seen once. The sequenced sample consisted of PBMCs or T cells enriched from blood (not recorded which). The receptors stem from a woman between 45 and 65 years old who had recovered from COVID-19.

Comments on this clone: Germline and junction disagree at one end, which may indicate a read error. The chain links TRBV2 to TRBJ2-1; 14 bases are a match to TRBD2. There are 19 residues in the CDR3. CDR1 is SNHLY, CDR2 FYNNEI, per germline. The DNA for the CDR3 is TGTGCCAGCAGGGAAGGACTAGCGGGGGGCCCGAGCTCCTACAATGAGCAGTTCTTC. As protein: CASREGLAGGPSSYNEQFF.

The CDR3 reads CASSSGQVRETQYF. The CDR3 DNA reads TGTGCCAGCAGCTCCGGACAGGTTAGAGAGACCCAGTACTTC. The chain is built from TRBV11-3 and TRBJ2-5; 7 bases line up with TRBD1. This CDR3 spans 14 amino acids. The V gene's germline CDR1 is SGHNT and CDR2 YENEEA. V shed 4 bases and J 4 bases; nucleotides not matched to a gene: 6.

V is TRBV18 and J is TRBJ1-1; TRBD1 matches at 12 bases. The ends lost 3 bases at V and 6 bases at J; junction bases unmatched: 5. The CDR3 length is 15 residues. Germline V lookup: CDR1 KGHSH, CDR2 LQKENI. The CDR3 spells CASSPGQGAVAEAFF. In DNA, the CDR3 is TGTGCCAGCTCACCGGGACAGGGGGCGGTCGCTGAAGCTTTCTTT.

J is TRBJ2-5 and V is TRBV3-1 (or the pseudogene TRBV3-2); no firm D call. The ends were cut back, 1 base at V and 0 bases at J, with 12 bases in the middle. CDR1 and CDR2 from the germline V gene are LGHDT and YNNKEL (reference sequence). The CDR3 has 16 residues. CDR3 bases: TGTGCCAGCAGCCAAGGGCGACACCTGTACCAAGAGACCCAGTACTTC. This gives the protein CASSQGRHLYQETQYF.

V is TRBV7-2 and J is TRBJ1-6, with a weak D call TRBD1 (5 bases). The germline CDR1 and CDR2 sequences are SGHTA and FQGNSA. The length of the CDR3 is 14 residues. The V end was cut by 3 bases, the J end by 12 bases, with 15 bases between. The CDR3 DNA is TGTGCCAGCAGCTTGGGCCCTCCGGGGGAACCCCTCCACTTT. It specifies CASSLGPPGEPLHF.

The V call is TRBV4-3, the J call TRBJ1-1, with a possible D match to TRBD1 (6 bases). CDR1 and CDR2 (germline): LGHNA, YSLEER. V gave up 0 bases and J gave up 7 bases, with 15 bases separating them. The CDR3 extends over 15 amino acids. The CDR3 sequence: CASSQDNTGYGEAFF. In DNA, the CDR3 is TGCGCCAGCAGCCAAGATAACACAGGGTACGGTGAAGCTTTCTTT.

This clone was detected only a few times. V usage is TRBV7-2 and J usage is TRBJ1-1, with D unresolved. Trimming took 2 bases from V and 2 from J, leaving 6 bases between them. Germline V gives CDR1 SGHTA, CDR2 FQGNSA. The CDR3 spans 13 residues. DNA for the CDR3: TGTGCCAGCAGCTTAACGGTTAACACTGAAGCTTTCTTT. It encodes CASSLTVNTEAFF.

The chain employs TRBV5-1 and TRBJ2-1; 7 bases map to TRBD1. V trimming: 0 bases; J trimming: 8 bases; junction bases outside the gene matches: 5. Germline V gene sequence: CDR1 SGHRS, CDR2 YFSETQ. This CDR3 is built from 14 residues. CDR3 region: CASSLVDRADEQFF. The CDR3 DNA sequence: TGCGCCAGCAGCTTGGTCGACAGGGCCGATGAGCAGTTCTTC.

In its sample, this clone was seen once. The V gene is TRBV18, the J gene TRBJ2-1, with D tentatively TRBD2 (5 bases). CDR1 KGHSH and CDR2 LQKENI come from the germline V gene. The CDR3 totals 16 residues. V lost 5 bases, J lost 0 bases, and 14 bases lay in between. CDR3 protein: CASSEEEEGSYNEQFF. CDR3 nucleotide sequence: TGTGCCAGCTCAGAGGAGGAGGAAGGCTCCTACAATGAGCAGTTCTTC.

This clone was seen a single time. The rearrangement uses TRBV18 and TRBJ2-5, with D perhaps matching TRBD1 (6 bases). The V and J ends lost 2 bases and 5 bases respectively, with 12 bases between them. This CDR3 region has 14 residues. CDR1 and CDR2 (germline): KGHSH, LQKENI. CDR3 nucleotide sequence: TGTGCCAGCTCACCATCAGGGGCAGGGGAGACCCAGTACTTC. Protein sequence: CASSPSGAGETQYF.

This clone was seen a few times. The chain uses TRBV18 and TRBJ1-2, with D tentatively TRBD1 (5 bases). CDR3 size: 14 residues. V lost 0 bases, J lost 5 bases, and 10 bases lay in between. Germline assignment: CDR1 KGHSH and CDR2 LQKENI. CDR3 sequence reads: CASSPPWGGYGYTF. Written as DNA, the CDR3 is TGTGCCAGCTCACCACCGTGGGGGGGGTATGGCTACACCTTC.